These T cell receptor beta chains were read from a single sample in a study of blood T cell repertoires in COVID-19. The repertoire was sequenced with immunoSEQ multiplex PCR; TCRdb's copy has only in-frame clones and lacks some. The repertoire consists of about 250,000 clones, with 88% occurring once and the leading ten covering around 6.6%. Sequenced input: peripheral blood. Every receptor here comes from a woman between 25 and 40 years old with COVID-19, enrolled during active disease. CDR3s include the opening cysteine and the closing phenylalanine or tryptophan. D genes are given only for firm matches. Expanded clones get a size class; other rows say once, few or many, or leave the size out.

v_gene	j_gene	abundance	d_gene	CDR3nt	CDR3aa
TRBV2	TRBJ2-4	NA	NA	TGTGCCAGCAGCAGGTCCAAAAACATTCAGTACTTC	CASSRSKNIQYF
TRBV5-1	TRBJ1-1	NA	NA	TGCGCCAGCAGCTTGGAAGTGGTTAGTGAAGCTTTCTTT	CASSLEVVSEAFF
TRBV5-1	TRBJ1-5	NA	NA	TGCGCCAGCAGCCCCGGACTTACACAGGGAGTCGGGCAGCCCCAGCATTTT	CASSPGLTQGVGQPQHF
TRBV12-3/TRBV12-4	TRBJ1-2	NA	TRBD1	TGTGCCAGCAGTTCGACAGGGGAAGGTGGCTACACCTTC	CASSSTGEGGYTF
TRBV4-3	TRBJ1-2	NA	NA	TGCGCCAGCAGCCAATGGGTTGAGGGTGGTACTGGCTACACCTTC	CASSQWVEGGTGYTF
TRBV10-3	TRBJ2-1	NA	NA	TGTGCCATCAGTGCTTTAGGAGACCCAATCTCCTACAATGAGCAGTTCTTC	CAISALGDPISYNEQFF
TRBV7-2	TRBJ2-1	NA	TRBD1	TGTGCCAGCAGCTTGCAGACAGGGAGCTCCTACAATGAGCAGTTCTTC	CASSLQTGSSYNEQFF
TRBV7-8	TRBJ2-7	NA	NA	TGTGCCAGCAGGCCCAGAGGGCGCTCCTACGAGCAGTACTTC	CASRPRGRSYEQYF
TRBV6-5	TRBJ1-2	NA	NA	TGTGCCAGCAGTTACTCGAGACAGAACCCTGGGGGCTACACCTTC	CASSYSRQNPGGYTF
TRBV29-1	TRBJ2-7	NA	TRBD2	TGCAGCGGTACTACTACTAGCGGACTAAGCTCCTACGAGCAGTACTTC	CSGTTTSGLSSYEQYF
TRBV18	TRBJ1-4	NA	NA	TGTGCCAGCTCGCAAACCCTACGAGCTTTTTTTACTAATGAAAAACTGTTTTTT	CASSQTLRAFFTNEKLFF
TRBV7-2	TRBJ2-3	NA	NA	TGTGCCAGCAGCTTAGCGCGAGGAGATACGCAGTATTTT	CASSLARGDTQYF
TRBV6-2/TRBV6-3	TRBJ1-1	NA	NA	TGTGCCAGCAGTTTAAGTGACTTAACCACTGAAGCTTTCTTT	CASSLSDLTTEAFF
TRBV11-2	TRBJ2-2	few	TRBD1	TGTGCCAGCAGCTTAGTACAGGGGTCCGGGGAGCTGTTTTTT	CASSLVQGSGELFF
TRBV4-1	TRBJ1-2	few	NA	TGCGCCAGCAGCCAAGAGGAAAGACAGGGCTACACCTTC	CASSQEERQGYTF
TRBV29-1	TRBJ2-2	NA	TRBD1	TGCAGCACAGGGGGCGGCGGGGAGCTGTTTTTT	CSTGGGGELFF
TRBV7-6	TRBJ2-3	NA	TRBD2	TGTGCCAGCAGCCCGGGGGGTTTTTATACAGATACGCAGTATTTT	CASSPGGFYTDTQYF
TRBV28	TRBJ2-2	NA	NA	TGTGCCAGCAGTTTATTTGGACAGACCAAAACTTACACCGGGGAGCTGTTTTTT	CASSLFGQTKTYTGELFF
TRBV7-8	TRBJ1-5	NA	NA	TGTGCCAGCAGCCCTCGCAGGGATCAGCCCCAGCATTTT	CASSPRRDQPQHF
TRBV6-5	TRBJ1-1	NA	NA	TGTGCCAGCAGTTTGAACAGGGACGGTGAAGCTTTCTTT	CASSLNRDGEAFF
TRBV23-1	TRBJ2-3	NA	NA	TGCGCCAGCAGTCTAACGCAGTATTTT	CASSLTQYF
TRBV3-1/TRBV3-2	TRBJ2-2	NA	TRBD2	TGTGCCAGCAGCCCTAGCGGGGGTACCGGGGAGCTGTTTTTT	CASSPSGGTGELFF
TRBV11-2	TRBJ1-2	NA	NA	TGTGCCAGCAGCTTAGATCTCGCGCCTCTCTATGGCTACACCTTC	CASSLDLAPLYGYTF
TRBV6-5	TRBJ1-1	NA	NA	TGTGCCAGCAGTTTGGACAGCGGCAACACTGAAGCTTTCTTT	CASSLDSGNTEAFF
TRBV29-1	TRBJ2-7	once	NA	TGCAGCGTTGAGGGTGGCGGGGAATCCTACGAGCAGTACTTC	CSVEGGGESYEQYF
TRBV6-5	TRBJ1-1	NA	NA	TGTGCCAGCATAAGCCCGAACACTGAAGCTTTCTTT	CASISPNTEAFF
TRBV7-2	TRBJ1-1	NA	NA	TGTGCCAGCAGCTTACTGGAGGGGACTGAAGCTTTCTTT	CASSLLEGTEAFF
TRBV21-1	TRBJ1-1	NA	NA	TGTGCCAGCAGCAAAGAAGGCAGGGTGGAGTGGATGAACACTGAAGCTTTCTTT	CASSKEGRVEWMNTEAFF
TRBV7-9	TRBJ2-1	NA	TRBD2	TGTGCCAGCAGCTTAGGCGGCGGGAGCTTCAATAATGAGCAGTTCTTC	CASSLGGGSFNNEQFF
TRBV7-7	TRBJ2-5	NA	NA	TGTGCTAGCAGCTTGGTACGGCGAACGGGGAGACTCCAAGAGACCCAGTACTTC	CASSLVRRTGRLQETQYF
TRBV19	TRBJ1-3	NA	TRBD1	TGTGCCAGTAGTACGACAGGGGACTCTGGAAACACCATATATTTT	CASSTTGDSGNTIYF
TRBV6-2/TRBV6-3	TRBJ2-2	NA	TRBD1	TGTGCCAGCAGTCCCGCGGACAGGACCACCGGGGAGCTGTTTTTT	CASSPADRTTGELFF
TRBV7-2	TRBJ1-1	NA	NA	TGTGCCAGCAGCCTTCGACACAGTACGAACACTGAAGCTTTCTTT	CASSLRHSTNTEAFF
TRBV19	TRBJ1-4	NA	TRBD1	TGTGCCAGTAGTAGACAGGGGGGTGAAAAACTGTTTTTT	CASSRQGGEKLFF
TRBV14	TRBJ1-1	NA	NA	TGTGCCAGCAGCCAAGGGCGGCGCGGGGGTCACACTGAAGCTTTCTTT	CASSQGRRGGHTEAFF
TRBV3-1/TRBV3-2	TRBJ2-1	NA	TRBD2	TGTGCCAGCAGCCAAGAAACGGGGGGGAACTACAATGAGCAGTTCTTC	CASSQETGGNYNEQFF
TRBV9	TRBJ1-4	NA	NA	TGTGCCAGCAGCGCCCCTGATCCCGACAGGATCTTCCCCCCTAATGAAAAACTGTTTTTT	CASSAPDPDRIFPPNEKLFF
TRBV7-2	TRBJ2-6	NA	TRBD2	TGTGCCAGCAGCCCTGGACTAGCGGGATCTGGGGCCAACGTCCTGACTTTC	CASSPGLAGSGANVLTF
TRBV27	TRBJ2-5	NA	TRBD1	TGTGCCAGCAGTTTATCGGGGGACAGTAGTGTAAAGACCCAGTACTTC	CASSLSGDSSVKTQYF
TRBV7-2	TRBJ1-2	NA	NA	TGTGCCAGCAGCTTAGGACAGCTCCAGGGCTACACCTTC	CASSLGQLQGYTF
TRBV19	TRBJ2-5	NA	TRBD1	TGTGCCAGTAGTAGAAGGGACAGCTCGGGAGAGACCCAGTACTTC	CASSRRDSSGETQYF
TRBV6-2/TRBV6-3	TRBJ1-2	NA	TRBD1	TGTGCCAGCAGTTATATAAGTTGGTCAGGGGGCGCGGACTATGGCTACACCTTC	CASSYISWSGGADYGYTF
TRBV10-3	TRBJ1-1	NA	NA	TGTGCCATCAGTATGACAGAAACTGAAGCTTTCTTT	CAISMTETEAFF
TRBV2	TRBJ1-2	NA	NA	TGTGCCAGCAGCGAACCGGAGGGTTGGATCTATGGCTACACCTTC	CASSEPEGWIYGYTF
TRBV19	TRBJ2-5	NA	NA	TGTGCCAGTACCCCGACTAGGAACCAAGAGACCCAGTACTTC	CASTPTRNQETQYF
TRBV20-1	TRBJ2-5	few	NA	TGCAGTGTTGTTAGCGGTGAGACCCAGTACTTC	CSVVSGETQYF